This section outlines one TCR beta chain sequence together with its context. Per the germline V gene, CDR1 is MNHNS and CDR2 is SASEGT. CDR3 length: 15 residues. With V trimmed by 3 bases and J by 4 bases, 8 bases remained unmatched. Method: immunoSEQ multiplex PCR; TCRdb's copy keeps in-frame clones and lacks some. The repertoire holds 6,800 or so clones, with approximately 78% as singletons. These data are taken from a study of sequential checkpoint blockade in melanoma. Study-wide context: Patients were randomized 1:1 to nivolumab-then-ipilimumab or ipilimumab-then-nivolumab first-line. Both treatment sequences were followed by maintenance nivolumab.

Treatment given: randomized to nivolumab then ipilimumab (arm A) or the reverse (arm B). The chain has TRBV6-1 and TRBJ1-2, with 7 bases that match TRBD1. This clonotype originated in a human donor with melanoma. Sequenced material: CD8+ T cells sorted from blood (inferred from file names), taken from a patient given nivolumab and ipilimumab in sequence. CDR3 DNA: TGTGCCAGCAGTGAGGGACAGACCTGGGGCTATGGCTACACCTTC. As protein: CASSEGQTWGYGYTF.